Detailed here is one TCR beta chain. These data originate in a study of blood T cell repertoires in COVID-19. At the level of the study: Sites in the United States, Italy and Spain provided acute and convalescent COVID-19 samples. The cDNA or gDNA used as material had been derived from T cells, B-cell-depleted T cells, or PBMCs.

Original processing methods: Quantification of nucleated cells was approximated via reference gene primer amplification. The data were produced by immunoSEQ multiplex PCR, yet TCRdb's version contains in-frame clones alone and is incomplete. The V and J calls and clone size come from that table; D and trimming were worked out from the DNA. The sample includes about 150,000 clones, approximately 84% of them seen just once. Material: peripheral blood. The source of this sequence is a human donor in a cohort sampled during active COVID-19.

In DNA form, the CDR3 reads TGTGCTAGTGGGATTGACATGAACACTGAAGCTTTCTTT. This encodes CASGIDMNTEAFF. The chain carries TRBV12-5 and TRBJ1-1; D gene unclear. This CDR3 has 13 amino acids. V gave up 6 bases and J gave up 0 bases, with 8 bases separating them. Germline CDR1 LGHNT, CDR2 FRNRAP. Looking up the rest from reference TRBV12-5 and TRBJ1-1 gives the full variable domain: DARVTQTPRHKVTEMGQEVTMRCQPILGHNTVFWYRQTMMQGLELLAYFRNRAPLDDSGMPKDRFSAEMPDATLATLKIQPSEPRDSAVYFCASGIDMNTEAFFGQGTRLTVV.